The 30 T cell receptor beta chains in this list originate from one sample, sequenced in a study of response to subunit inactivated influenza vaccine. From the RT-PCR reads, TCRdb called clonotypes with MiXCR, one entry per CDR3 protein. The data contain about 780,000 distinct CDR3 sequences, approximately 17% of them singletons. The sample here was PBMCs from blood, taken about 5 days after vaccination. Receptor source: a man between 45 and 60 years old who received an inactivated influenza vaccine.

The chain carries TRBV9 and TRBJ2-1; D gene ambiguous. Trimming removed 1 base at V and 4 bases at J, with 12 bases between. The CDR3 has 15 amino acids. CDR1 is SGDLS, CDR2 YYNGEE, per germline. DNA for the CDR3: TGTGCCAGCAGCGTAACCGGGTCCCCATACAATGAGCAGTTCTTC. Its protein product is CASSVTGSPYNEQFF.

The chain links TRBV27 to TRBJ2-1; the match to TRBD2 covers 8 bases. With 8 bases clipped from V and 7 bases from J, the junction kept 13 bases outside the gene matches. This CDR3 spans 15 amino acids. The V gene's germline CDR1 is MNHEY and CDR2 SMNVEV (reference sequence). DNA for the CDR3: TGTGCCAGCCGACGATCAAGCGGGAGAGGGAATGAGCAGTTCTTC. Translated, it gives CASRRSSGRGNEQFF.

V is TRBV6-2 or TRBV6-3 and J is TRBJ2-1; D not resolved. Trimming removed 5 bases from V and 0 bases from J, with 14 bases in between. The CDR3 loop spans 16 amino acids. Germline assignment: CDR1 MNHEY and CDR2 SVGEGT. CDR3 amino acids: CASSPSQWSSYNEQFF. Written as DNA, the CDR3 is TGTGCCAGCAGTCCCTCCCAGTGGAGCTCCTACAATGAGCAGTTCTTC.

This clonotype has at least ten counts. The rearrangement links TRBV20-1 to TRBJ1-1; no clear D gene. Germline CDR1 and CDR2: DFQATT and SNEGSKA (reference sequence). The CDR3 totals 13 residues. Trimming stripped 4 bases from V and 1 base from J, with 10 bases between. The CDR3, as DNA: TGCAGTGCTAACCGGGCCCCGAACACTGAAGCTTTCTTT. Protein: CSANRAPNTEAFF.

This chain links TRBV5-1 with TRBJ1-6; D is uncertain. The CDR3 is 14 residues long. V lost 0 bases to trimming and J lost 8 bases, with 9 bases between them. CDR1 and CDR2 from the germline V gene are SGHRS and YFSETQ. DNA of the CDR3: TGCGCCAGCAGCTTGGAGGTGGGTTATTCACCCCTCCACTTT. Protein product: CASSLEVGYSPLHF.

This rearrangement joins TRBV10-1 to TRBJ2-1; 14 bases agree with TRBD2. The CDR3 runs to 15 residues. V dropped 8 bases and J dropped 3; count of bases not matched to a gene: 3. Germline CDR1 reads WNHNN; CDR2 reads SYGVQD (reference sequence). The CDR3, as DNA: TGCGCCAGCGGGACTAGCGGGGGACACTACAATGAGCAGTTCTTC. Amino acid sequence: CASGTSGGHYNEQFF.

This chain uses TRBV7-2 with TRBJ1-5; D is uncertain. Trimming removed 5 bases at V and 4 bases at J, with 12 bases between. Germline CDR1 SGHTA, CDR2 FQGNSA. This CDR3 spans 14 amino acids. Written as DNA, the CDR3 is TGTGCCAGCAGCCCAACCCCGGGGAATCAGCCCCAGCATTTT. Its protein is CASSPTPGNQPQHF.

This clonotype was observed a handful of times. The rearrangement links TRBV5-6 to TRBJ2-7; 10 nucleotides line up with TRBD1. Germline-derived CDR1 and CDR2 are SGHDT and YYEEEE. V was clipped by 3 bases and J by 5 bases; unmatched bases: 5. This CDR3 spans 14 amino acids. CDR3 coding DNA: TGTGCCAGCAGCTGGGACAGGGGATGGGACGAGCAGTACTTC. Protein sequence: CASSWDRGWDEQYF.

The chain links TRBV20-1 to TRBJ2-5, with TRBD2 matching 9 bases. The germline V gene has CDR1 DFQATT and CDR2 SNEGSKA (reference sequence). The V gene end was trimmed by 5 bases and the J gene end by 5 bases; junction bases not matched to a gene: 6. The CDR3 spans 13 residues. The CDR3 spells CSAPGLARETQYF. CDR3 DNA sequence: TGCAGTGCTCCCGGACTAGCGAGGGAGACCCAGTACTTC.

This clonotype was observed a few times. This chain connects TRBV7-2 to TRBJ2-5, with 14 bases aligning to TRBD2. Germline V CDR1 and CDR2: SGHTA, FQGNSA. The CDR3 spans 16 residues. V shed 0 bases and J 7 bases; nucleotides not matched to a gene: 4. The CDR3, as DNA: TGTGCCAGCAGCTTAGCGCCGACTAGCGGGGGGGGGACCCAGTACTTC. It translates to CASSLAPTSGGGTQYF. The variable domain in full, with the rest retrieved from reference TRBV7-2 and TRBJ2-5, is GAGVSQSPSNKVTEKGKDVELRCDPISGHTALYWYRQSLGQGLEFLIYFQGNSAPDKSGLPSDRFSAERTGGSVSTLTIQRTQQEDSAVYLCASSLAPTSGGGTQYFGPGTRLLVL.

The V gene is TRBV9, the J gene TRBJ1-2, with TRBD1 matching over 7 bases. Unmatched junction bases numbered 22, after V lost 0 bases and J lost 8 bases. Germline-derived CDR1 and CDR2 are SGDLS and YYNGEE. CDR3 length: 19 residues. The CDR3 spells CASSVVPLIRQGGESGYTF. CDR3 bases: TGTGCCAGCAGCGTAGTCCCACTCATAAGACAGGGTGGGGAAAGCGGCTACACCTTC.

This clonotype was observed once. Compared with germline, one end of the junction differs, possibly owing to a read error. J is TRBJ2-1 and V is TRBV10-3, with 8 bases lining up with TRBD2. Per the germline V gene, CDR1 is ENHRY and CDR2 is SYGVKD. The CDR3 has 14 residues. The CDR3 DNA follows: TGTGCCGTCAGTGAGCGGGAGCACTACAATGAGCAGTTCTTC. Protein: CAVSEREHYNEQFF.

The chain is built from TRBV28 and TRBJ1-5, with a weak D call TRBD1 (5 bases). The V end was cut by 7 bases, the J end by 1 base, with 20 bases between. Germline CDR1 reads MDHEN; CDR2 reads SYDVKM. The CDR3 contains 17 residues. In DNA form, the CDR3 reads TGTGCCAGCATCTCCGCGGGGGTCCCAAGGAGCAATCAGCCCCAGCATTTT. Protein: CASISAGVPRSNQPQHF.

In its sample, this clonotype was seen a few times. V and J are TRBV3-1 and TRBJ2-3; 8 nucleotides line up with TRBD2. This CDR3 contains 16 residues. Per germline, CDR1 LGHDT and CDR2 YNNKEL (reference sequence). V was clipped by 1 base and J by 6 bases; unmatched bases: 9. The CDR3 region has the DNA TGTGCCAGCAGCCAAGCAGCGGGAGAGCGCCGCGATACGCAGTATTTT. This codes for CASSQAAGERRDTQYF.

This clonotype occurred a few times. The V call is TRBV7-2, the J call TRBJ1-2; D is ambiguous. With 0 bases removed from V and 8 bases from J, the gap between germline ends came to 13 bases. The CDR3 length is 14 residues. CDR1 SGHTA and CDR2 FQGNSA come from the germline V gene. CDR3 protein: CASSLAEADPGYTF. DNA for the CDR3: TGTGCCAGCAGCTTAGCCGAGGCGGATCCAGGCTACACCTTC.

This clonotype turned up a few times. The chain uses TRBV12-3 or TRBV12-4 and TRBJ1-2, with unresolved D. The CDR3 totals 14 residues. Trimming removed 0 bases at V and 8 bases at J, with 13 bases between. In nucleotides, the CDR3 is TGTGCCAGCAGTTTAGCGCAAAGACCTGAGGGCTACACCTTC. The encoded protein is CASSLAQRPEGYTF.

On this clonotype itself: This sequence may be a read error, since a much larger clone differs from it by one base. The V and J genes are TRBV7-6 and TRBJ2-3; D call uncertain. Germline V lookup: CDR1 SGHVS, CDR2 FNYEAQ. The CDR3 is 15 residues long. The DNA of the CDR3 is TGTGCCAGCAGCTTAATGAGTCGGAGCACAGATACGCACTATTTT. This encodes CASSLMSRSTDTHYF.

This clonotype was detected only a few times. The gene calls are TRBV24-1 and TRBJ2-2; 7 nucleotides agree with TRBD1. This CDR3 has 17 residues. The junction had 10 bases not matched to a gene; V was cut back by 3 bases and J by 4 bases. Germline loops: CDR1 KGHDR, CDR2 SFDVKD. The CDR3 region has the DNA TGTGCCACCAGTGATAGTTACTCGGGACAGCGCACCGGGGAGCTGTTTTTT. Its protein is CATSDSYSGQRTGELFF.

This chain connects TRBV25-1 to TRBJ2-2, with D perhaps being TRBD1 or TRBD2 (6 bases each). Germline CDR1 is MGHDK and CDR2 is SYGVNS. This CDR3 has 16 amino acids. V was shortened by 2 bases and J by 5 bases, with 15 bases between the two germline ends. CDR3 sequence: CASSEVGQGRTGELFF. CDR3 nucleotide sequence: TGTGCCAGCAGTGAAGTAGGCCAGGGGAGGACCGGGGAGCTGTTTTTT.

This clonotype was observed a handful of times. The chain has TRBV7-3 and TRBJ2-1; 7 nucleotides line up with TRBD1. CDR3 length equals 16 residues. With 3 bases clipped from V and 5 bases from J, the junction kept 10 bases outside the gene matches. The germline CDR1 and CDR2 sequences are SGHTA and FQGTGA. CDR3 protein: CASSFLGGPQHNEQFF. As DNA, the CDR3 is TGTGCCAGCAGCTTTCTAGGGGGCCCCCAGCACAATGAGCAGTTCTTC.

V usage is TRBV5-1 and J usage is TRBJ2-6, with D perhaps TRBD1 (6 bases). V dropped 2 bases and J dropped 0 bases, with 9 bases sitting between them. The CDR3 is 16 residues long. CDR1 is SGHRS, CDR2 YFSETQ, per germline. Written as DNA, the CDR3 is TGCGCCAGCAGCTTAGGGACATTCTCTGGGGCCAACGTCCTGACTTTC. As protein: CASSLGTFSGANVLTF. The full variable domain, rest sourced from reference TRBV5-1 and TRBJ2-6, is KAGVTQTPRYLIKTRGQQVTLSCSPISGHRSVSWYQQTPGQGLQFLFEYFSETQRNKGNFPGRFSGRQFSNSRSEMNVSTLELGDSALYLCASSLGTFSGANVLTFGAGSRLTVL.

This clonotype was counted between two and nine times. The V and J genes are TRBV20-1 and TRBJ1-2; no clear D. The CDR3 length is 15 residues. CDR1 and CDR2 (germline): DFQATT, SNEGSKA (reference sequence). Deletions cut 3 bases from V and 3 bases from J, with 17 bases between. CDR3: CSASLGHGRDYGYTF. CDR3 nucleotide sequence: TGCAGTGCTAGTTTGGGCCACGGACGGGACTATGGCTACACCTTC.

The V call is TRBV6-2 or TRBV6-3, the J call TRBJ1-5, with D maybe TRBD1 (6 bases). CDR1 MNHEY and CDR2 SVGEGT come from the germline V gene. The V end lost 7 bases, the J end lost 2 bases, and 15 bases lay between the germline ends. This CDR3 has 15 residues. This CDR3 reads CASNPQGRGNQPQHF. The CDR3 DNA reads TGTGCCAGCAATCCACAGGGAAGGGGCAATCAGCCCCAGCATTTT.

This clonotype has only a few counts. V and J are TRBV11-2 and TRBJ2-6; the D is unclear. The CDR3 contains 16 residues. The germline CDR1 and CDR2 sequences are SGHAT and FQNNGV. Trimming cost V 1 base and J 2 bases, with 9 bases left between them. Here the CDR3 DNA reads TGTGCCAGCAGCTTAGTGAGAGGACCTGGGGCCAACGTCCTGACTTTC. It encodes CASSLVRGPGANVLTF.

The sample holds many counts of this clonotype. In DNA, the CDR3 is TGCAGTGCCCGGCCGGGGACAGATACGCAGTATTTT. It translates to CSARPGTDTQYF. The chain links TRBV20-1 to TRBJ2-3; D is possibly TRBD2 (5 bases). CDR3 length: 12 amino acids. Germline CDR1 and CDR2: DFQATT and SNEGSKA (reference sequence). Trimming shortened V by 6 bases and J by 3 bases, and 10 bases separated the two germline ends.

The chain employs TRBV20-1 and TRBJ2-1, with D perhaps assigned TRBD1 or TRBD2 (6 bases each). The V end lost 6 bases, the J end lost 2 bases, and 20 bases lay between the germline ends. The CDR3 sequence is 16 residues long. Germline CDR1 is DFQATT and CDR2 is SNEGSKA (reference sequence). In nucleotides, the CDR3 is TGCAGTGCATCGACCGGGGGCCCAAAGGCCTACAATGAGCAGTTCTTC. Protein product: CSASTGGPKAYNEQFF.

J is TRBJ1-1 and V is TRBV29-1, with D possibly being TRBD1 (5 bases). The V end lost 5 bases, the J end lost 11 bases, and 18 bases lay between the germline ends. CDR1 SQVTM and CDR2 ANQGSEA come from the germline V gene. This CDR3 has 12 residues. The CDR3 loop is CSVRQTNRRAFF. The CDR3 DNA reads as TGCAGCGTTCGACAGACCAACCGGAGGGCTTTCTTT.

This clonotype turned up a few times. The V gene is TRBV29-1, the J gene TRBJ1-1, with D tentatively TRBD1 (6 bases). Germline V gives CDR1 SQVTM, CDR2 ANQGSEA. V lost 4 bases and J 3 bases, leaving 12 bases between the germline ends. This CDR3 is built from 13 residues. CDR3 sequence (DNA): TGCAGCGTTGTCTACAGGGCGGACACTGAAGCTTTCTTT. This sequence encodes CSVVYRADTEAFF. The full variable domain, its missing parts supplied by reference TRBV29-1 and TRBJ1-1, is SAVISQKPSRDICQRGTSLTIQCQVDSQVTMMFWYRQQPGQSLTLIATANQGSEATYESGFVIDKFPISRPNLTFSTLTVSNMSPEDSSIYLCSVVYRADTEAFFGQGTRLTVV.

The rearrangement uses TRBV5-1 and TRBJ2-1; D may be TRBD2 (6 bases). Trimming removed 0 bases at V and 8 bases at J, with 15 bases between. Germline lookup yields CDR1 SGHRS and CDR2 YFSETQ. The length of the CDR3 is 15 residues. CDR3 protein: CASSLETSSDDEQFF. The CDR3 region has the DNA TGCGCCAGCAGCTTGGAGACTAGTTCGGACGATGAGCAGTTCTTC.

The J gene is TRBJ1-1, the V gene TRBV15; D is possibly TRBD1 (6 bases). CDR3 length equals 15 residues. Trimming took off 1 base at V and 0 bases at J, with 9 bases between the two ends. Germline loops: CDR1 LNHNV, CDR2 YYDKDF (reference sequence). The CDR3 loop is CATSRGGGMNTEAFF. The DNA for the CDR3 is TGTGCCACCAGCAGAGGAGGGGGTATGAACACTGAAGCTTTCTTT.